A selection of T cell receptor beta chains follows, all from one sample in a study of Ad26.COV2.S vaccination and SARS-CoV-2 variants. The data were produced by immunoSEQ multiplex PCR, yet TCRdb's version contains in-frame clones alone and is incomplete. The table records approximately 90,000 clones, 82% of them present only once. This material consisted of peripheral blood, taken after recovery from COVID-19. These receptors were taken from a human donor who had recovered from COVID-19. Both conserved end residues are part of each CDR3. Each record gives: D gene, J gene, V gene, clone size, CDR3 protein, CDR3 DNA. D genes are given only for firm matches. Clone size, where shown, is once, few, many, or a class for clones that have expanded.

>TRBD2|TRBJ2-3|TRBV4-2|.
CASSQRLAGAYTDTQYF
TGTGCCAGCAGCCAAAGGCTGGCGGGAGCTTACACAGATACGCAGTATTTT
>.|TRBJ2-1|TRBV7-3|.
CASSLTGGGSSYNEQFF
TGTGCCAGCAGCTTAACCGGGGGCGGGAGTTCCTACAATGAGCAGTTCTTC
>.|TRBJ2-1|TRBV28|few
CASSGGNPSSYNEQFF
TGTGCCAGCAGTGGGGGGAATCCCAGCTCCTACAATGAGCAGTTCTTC
>.|TRBJ1-6|TRBV6-5|.
CASRAQTPSLHF
TGTGCCAGCAGAGCGCAGACACCGTCCCTCCACTTT
>.|TRBJ2-2|TRBV7-2|few
CASTRPLRNTGELFF
TGTGCCAGCACCCGCCCGCTACGGAACACCGGGGAGCTGTTTTTT
>.|TRBJ2-1|TRBV29-1|.
CSTDGTQSSYNEQFF
TGCAGCACAGACGGAACTCAGAGCTCCTACAATGAGCAGTTCTTC
>.|TRBJ2-6|TRBV7-3|.
CASSPRGANVLTF
TGTGCCAGCAGCCCCCGTGGGGCCAACGTCCTGACTTTC
>TRBD1|TRBJ2-7|TRBV3-1/TRBV3-2|.
CASSQGPGQGYEQYF
TGTGCCAGCAGCCAAGGTCCGGGACAGGGGTACGAGCAGTACTTC
>.|TRBJ2-3|TRBV3-1/TRBV3-2|few
CASSRSSASTDTQYF
TGTGCCAGCAGCCGATCTAGCGCTAGCACAGATACGCAGTATTTT
>TRBD2|TRBJ2-1|TRBV6-2/TRBV6-3|.
CASSYPAGENEQFF
TGTGCCAGCAGTTACCCAGCGGGGGAAAATGAGCAGTTCTTC
>.|TRBJ2-7|TRBV5-1|.
CASSLTVGYGEQYF
TGCGCCAGCAGCTTGACAGTCGGGTATGGCGAGCAGTACTTC
>TRBD1|TRBJ1-4|TRBV4-2|.
CASSHGRAGQGGEKLFF
TGTGCCAGCAGCCATGGGCGAGCGGGACAGGGAGGTGAAAAACTGTTTTTT
>TRBD1|TRBJ1-5|TRBV28|.
CASSFLDRGKFQPQHF
TGTGCCAGCAGTTTCCTGGACAGGGGTAAATTTCAGCCCCAGCATTTT
>.|TRBJ1-2|TRBV6-5|.
CASRRGGAYGYTF
TGTGCCAGCAGGCGCGGGGGGGCTTATGGCTACACCTTC
>.|TRBJ2-2|TRBV5-8|.
CASSFFGGLQGKNTGELFF
TGTGCCAGCAGCTTCTTTGGGGGGCTTCAGGGCAAGAACACCGGGGAGCTGTTTTTT
>.|TRBJ2-7|TRBV15|.
CATSREGHYEQYF
TGTGCCACCAGCAGAGAGGGTCATTACGAGCAGTACTTC
>TRBD2|TRBJ2-7|TRBV28|.
CASSYLLAREGYEQYF
TGTGCCAGCAGTTACCTACTAGCTAGGGAGGGCTACGAGCAGTACTTC
>TRBD1|TRBJ2-7|TRBV9|.
CASSPRDRGYEQYF
TGTGCCAGCAGCCCCCGGGACAGGGGTTACGAGCAGTACTTC
>TRBD1|TRBJ1-4|TRBV6-1|.
CASSEQGPRGTNEKLFF
TGTGCCAGCAGCGAACAGGGGCCCCGGGGAACTAATGAAAAACTGTTTTTT
>.|TRBJ1-1|TRBV11-2|few
CASSPAGIQAFF
TGTGCCAGCAGCCCCGCGGGGATTCAAGCTTTCTTT
>TRBD2|TRBJ2-1|TRBV28|few
CASSLWQGGQRGRVYNEQFF
TGTGCCAGCAGTTTATGGCAGGGCGGGCAACGCGGGAGGGTGTACAATGAGCAGTTCTTC
>.|TRBJ1-3|TRBV6-1|.
CASSERQLPSGNTIYF
TGTGCCAGCAGTGAAAGGCAGCTGCCCTCTGGAAACACCATATATTTT
>.|TRBJ2-7|TRBV13|.
CASSSQGLSSYEQYF
TGTGCCAGCAGTTCCCAAGGACTGAGCTCCTACGAGCAGTACTTC
>TRBD1|TRBJ1-5|TRBV28|.
CASSFAGGFQPQHF
TGTGCCAGCAGTTTTGCAGGGGGCTTTCAGCCCCAGCATTTT
>.|TRBJ2-2|TRBV29-1|.
CSVMNTGELFF
TGCAGCGTGATGAACACCGGGGAGCTGTTTTTT
>TRBD1|TRBJ1-5|TRBV27|.
CASSLRDRVNQPQHF
TGTGCCAGCAGTTTAAGGGACAGGGTTAATCAGCCCCAGCATTTT
>.|TRBJ2-2|TRBV7-9|.
CASSPSPAVTGELFF
TGTGCCAGCAGCCCGTCCCCAGCCGTAACCGGGGAGCTGTTTTTT
>.|TRBJ2-2|TRBV3-1/TRBV3-2|once
CASSQELLRIGELFF
TGTGCCAGCAGCCAAGAATTGTTGCGAATCGGGGAGCTGTTTTTT
>.|TRBJ2-2|TRBV6-6|.
CASKVAGELFF
TGTGCCAGCAAGGTTGCCGGGGAGCTGTTTTTT
>.|TRBJ2-5|TRBV28|.
CASSLYGETQYF
TGTGCCAGCAGTTTATATGGCGAGACCCAGTACTTC
>.|TRBJ1-2|TRBV7-2|few
CASSLASGVGYTF
TGTGCCAGCAGCTTAGCCTCAGGGGTGGGCTACACCTTC
>.|TRBJ1-5|TRBV6-2/TRBV6-3|few
CASSYLFQDQPQHF
TGTGCCAGCAGTTACCTCTTTCAGGATCAGCCCCAGCATTTT
>.|TRBJ2-3|TRBV6-4|few
CASAQRMSSTDTQYF
TGTGCCAGCGCCCAGCGGATGTCTAGCACAGATACGCAGTATTTT
>TRBD1|TRBJ1-2|TRBV20-1|.
CSASLLGTGGNYGYTF
TGCAGTGCTAGTCTCTTAGGGACAGGAGGCAACTATGGCTACACCTTC
>.|TRBJ1-6|TRBV18|.
CASSRRQLATSSSYNSPLHF
TGTGCCAGCTCAAGACGACAGCTTGCTACCTCTAGCTCCTATAATTCACCCCTCCACTTT
>.|TRBJ2-7|TRBV28|.
CASSSTNYEQYF
TGTGCCAGCAGCTCCACTAACTACGAGCAGTACTTC
>TRBD2|TRBJ2-2|TRBV19|.
CASSIGTSGANTGELFF
TGTGCCAGTAGTATAGGGACTAGCGGAGCTAACACCGGGGAGCTGTTTTTT
>.|TRBJ1-2|TRBV7-9|medium-sized
CASSPRTGNYGYTF
TGTGCCAGCAGCCCAAGGACGGGGAACTATGGCTACACCTTC
>.|TRBJ1-2|TRBV6-5|.
CASSSQGGRSYGYTF
TGTGCCAGCAGTTCCCAAGGGGGTCGCAGCTATGGCTACACCTTC
>TRBD1|TRBJ2-1|TRBV18|.
CASRGQEAYNEQFF
TGTGCCAGCCGAGGACAGGAGGCCTACAATGAGCAGTTCTTC
>.|TRBJ2-1|TRBV9|.
CASSARRNINEQFF
TGTGCCAGCAGCGCGCGAAGGAACATCAATGAGCAGTTCTTC
>.|TRBJ2-6|TRBV11-3|.
CASSPPGGSSGANVLTF
TGTGCCAGCAGTCCTCCAGGAGGCAGCTCTGGGGCCAACGTCCTGACTTTC
>TRBD1|TRBJ2-5|TRBV5-4|.
CASSSPPTGGDKTQYF
TGTGCCAGCAGCTCCCCTCCGACAGGGGGCGATAAGACCCAGTACTTC
>TRBD2|TRBJ2-3|TRBV5-1|few
CASSPEPGLAGPDTQYF
TGCGCCAGCAGCCCCGAACCGGGACTAGCGGGACCAGATACGCAGTATTTT
>.|TRBJ2-1|TRBV2|.
CASSRQFF
TGTGCCAGCAGTCGACAGTTCTTC
>.|TRBJ1-6|TRBV4-1|.
CASSQVAWGSLHF
TGCGCCAGCAGCCAAGTAGCATGGGGCTCTCTCCACTTT
>.|TRBJ1-3|TRBV24-1|.
CATSDAHASSGNTIYF
TGTGCCACCAGTGATGCCCACGCAAGCTCTGGAAACACCATATATTTT
>TRBD1|TRBJ1-1|TRBV7-9|.
CASPLGGGTDDGGTEAFF
TGTGCCAGCCCCCTCGGGGGTGGGACAGACGACGGAGGTACTGAAGCTTTCTTT
>.|TRBJ1-2|TRBV28|.
CASSHHTNYGYTF
TGTGCCAGCAGCCACCATACTAACTATGGCTACACCTTC
>.|TRBJ1-2|TRBV7-9|.
CASSPTNYGYTF
TGTGCCAGCAGCCCTACTAACTATGGCTACACCTTC
>.|TRBJ2-7|TRBV29-1|.
CSAAFGGYEQYF
TGCAGCGCAGCCTTTGGGGGGTACGAGCAGTACTTC
>TRBD1|TRBJ1-2|TRBV9|many
CASSVPGTGHGYTF
TGTGCCAGCAGCGTGCCCGGGACAGGGCATGGCTACACCTTC
>TRBD1|TRBJ2-2|TRBV4-2|.
CASSQGYSRQGYRTGELFF
TGTGCCAGCAGCCAAGGCTACAGTAGACAGGGTTATCGCACCGGGGAGCTGTTTTTT
>.|TRBJ1-1|TRBV7-9|.
CASSLGTAVNTEAFF
TGTGCCAGCAGCTTAGGTACAGCAGTGAACACTGAAGCTTTCTTT
>TRBD2|TRBJ2-1|TRBV6-2/TRBV6-3|.
CASSYSPASGTYNEQFF
TGTGCCAGCAGTTACTCGCCTGCGAGCGGGACCTACAATGAGCAGTTCTTC
>.|TRBJ1-2|TRBV29-1|.
CSVEERGDYGYTF
TGCAGCGTTGAAGAACGAGGGGACTATGGCTACACCTTC
>.|TRBJ2-2|TRBV4-3|few
CASSQERRTGELFF
TGCGCCAGCAGCCAAGAGAGGCGCACCGGGGAGCTGTTTTTT
>.|TRBJ1-1|TRBV11-3|once
CASSLIPRGMNTEAFF
TGTGCCAGCAGCTTAATTCCCAGAGGTATGAACACTGAAGCTTTCTTT
>TRBD2|TRBJ2-1|TRBV7-9|.
CASSFSGSGNNEQFF
TGTGCCAGCAGCTTTAGCGGGAGTGGTAACAATGAGCAGTTCTTC
>.|TRBJ2-1|TRBV28|.
CASSFNFRVGGNEQFF
TGTGCCAGCAGTTTTAATTTTAGGGTGGGGGGCAATGAGCAGTTCTTC